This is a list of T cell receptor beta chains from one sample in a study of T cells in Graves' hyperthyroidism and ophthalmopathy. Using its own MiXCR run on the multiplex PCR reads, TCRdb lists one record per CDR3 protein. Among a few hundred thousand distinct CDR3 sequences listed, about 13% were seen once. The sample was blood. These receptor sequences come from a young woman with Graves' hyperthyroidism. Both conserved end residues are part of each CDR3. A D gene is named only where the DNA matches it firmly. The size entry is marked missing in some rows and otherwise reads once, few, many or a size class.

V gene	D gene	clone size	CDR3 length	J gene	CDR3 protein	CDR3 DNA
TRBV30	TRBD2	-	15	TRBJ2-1	CAWRPGLEPYNEQFF	TGTGCCTGGAGGCCGGGACTAGAACCCTACAATGAGCAGTTCTTC
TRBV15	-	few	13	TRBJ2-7	CATSREAGYEQYF	TGTGCCACCAGCAGAGAGGCAGGCTACGAGCAGTACTTC
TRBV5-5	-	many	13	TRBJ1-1	CASSLMGQNEAFF	TGTGCCAGCAGCTTGATGGGACAAAATGAAGCTTTCTTT
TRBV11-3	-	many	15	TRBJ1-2	CASSLQGTTNYGYTF	TGTGCCAGCAGCTTACAGGGTACCACTAACTATGGCTACACCTTC
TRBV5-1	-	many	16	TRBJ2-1	CASSLRRGSSYNEQFF	TGCGCCAGCAGCTTGAGGCGCGGAAGCTCCTACAATGAGCAGTTCTTC
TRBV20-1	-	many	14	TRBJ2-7	CSAGGRLVPYEQYF	TGCAGTGCTGGAGGTAGACTAGTCCCCTACGAGCAGTACTTC
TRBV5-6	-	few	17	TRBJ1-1	CASSLSQTGTRNTEAFF	TGTGCCAGCAGCTTGTCCCAAACAGGAACCAGGAACACTGAAGCTTTCTTT
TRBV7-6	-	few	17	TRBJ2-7	CASSQAPDSSTPYEQYF	TGTGCCAGCAGCCAAGCCCCGGACAGCAGTACACCCTACGAGCAGTACTTC
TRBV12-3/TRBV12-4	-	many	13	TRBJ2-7	CASSLKWGGEQYF	TGTGCCAGCAGTTTAAAGTGGGGTGGGGAGCAGTACTTC
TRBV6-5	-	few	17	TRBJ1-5	CASSYLPTAGYGQPQHF	TGTGCCAGCAGTTACCTTCCAACAGCTGGCTATGGTCAGCCCCAGCATTTT
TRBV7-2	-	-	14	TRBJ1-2	CASSLMGPSRGYTF	TGTGCCAGCAGCTTAATGGGACCTTCGAGGGGCTACACCTTC
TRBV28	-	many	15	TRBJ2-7	CASRGGHRNSYEQYF	TGTGCCAGCAGGGGCGGACATCGAAACTCCTACGAGCAGTACTTC
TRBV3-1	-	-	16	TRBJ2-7	CASSHRAPSSYNEQYF	TGTGCCAGCAGCCACAGGGCCCCCAGCTCCTACAATGAGCAGTACTTC